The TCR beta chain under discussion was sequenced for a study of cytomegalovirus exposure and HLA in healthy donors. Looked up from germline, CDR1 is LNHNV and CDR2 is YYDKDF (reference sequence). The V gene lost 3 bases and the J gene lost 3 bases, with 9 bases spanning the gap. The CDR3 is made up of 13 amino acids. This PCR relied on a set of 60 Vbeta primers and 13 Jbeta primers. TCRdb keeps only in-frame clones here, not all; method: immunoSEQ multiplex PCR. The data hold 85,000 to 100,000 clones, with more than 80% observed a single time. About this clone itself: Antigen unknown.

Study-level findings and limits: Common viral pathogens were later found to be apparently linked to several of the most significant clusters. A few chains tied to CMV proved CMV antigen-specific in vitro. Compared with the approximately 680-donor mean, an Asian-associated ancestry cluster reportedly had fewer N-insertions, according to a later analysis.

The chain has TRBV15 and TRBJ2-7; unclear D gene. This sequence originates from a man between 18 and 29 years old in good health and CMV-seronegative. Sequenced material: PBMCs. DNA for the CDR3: TGTGCCACCAGCAGGCGCTACAGCTACGAGCAGTACTTC. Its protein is CATSRRYSYEQYF.